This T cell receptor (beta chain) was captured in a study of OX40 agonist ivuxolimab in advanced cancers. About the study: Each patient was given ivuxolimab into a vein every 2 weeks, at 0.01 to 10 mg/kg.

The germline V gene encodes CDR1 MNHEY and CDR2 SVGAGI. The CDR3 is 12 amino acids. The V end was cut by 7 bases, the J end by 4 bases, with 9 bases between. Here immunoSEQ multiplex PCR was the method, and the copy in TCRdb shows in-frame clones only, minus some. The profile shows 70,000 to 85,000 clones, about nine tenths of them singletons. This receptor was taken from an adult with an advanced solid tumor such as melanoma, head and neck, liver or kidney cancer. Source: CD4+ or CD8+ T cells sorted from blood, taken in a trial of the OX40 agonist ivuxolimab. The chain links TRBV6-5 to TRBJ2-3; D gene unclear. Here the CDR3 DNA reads TGTGCCAGCACTTCACGGGCAGATACGCAGTATTTT. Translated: CASTSRADTQYF.